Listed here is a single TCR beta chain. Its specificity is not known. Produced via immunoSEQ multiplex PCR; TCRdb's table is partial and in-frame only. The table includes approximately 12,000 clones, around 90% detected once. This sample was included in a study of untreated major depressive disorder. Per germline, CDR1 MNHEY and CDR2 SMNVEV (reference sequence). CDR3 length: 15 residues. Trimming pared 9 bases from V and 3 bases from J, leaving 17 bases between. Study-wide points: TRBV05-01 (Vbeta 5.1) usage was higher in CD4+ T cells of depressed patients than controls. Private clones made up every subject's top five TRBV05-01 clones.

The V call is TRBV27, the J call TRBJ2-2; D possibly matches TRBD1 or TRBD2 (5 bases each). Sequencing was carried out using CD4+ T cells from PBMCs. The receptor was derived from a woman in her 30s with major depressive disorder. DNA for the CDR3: TGTGCCAGTCATACGGGACGCCGCCACACCGGGGAGCTGTTTTTT. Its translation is CASHTGRRHTGELFF.